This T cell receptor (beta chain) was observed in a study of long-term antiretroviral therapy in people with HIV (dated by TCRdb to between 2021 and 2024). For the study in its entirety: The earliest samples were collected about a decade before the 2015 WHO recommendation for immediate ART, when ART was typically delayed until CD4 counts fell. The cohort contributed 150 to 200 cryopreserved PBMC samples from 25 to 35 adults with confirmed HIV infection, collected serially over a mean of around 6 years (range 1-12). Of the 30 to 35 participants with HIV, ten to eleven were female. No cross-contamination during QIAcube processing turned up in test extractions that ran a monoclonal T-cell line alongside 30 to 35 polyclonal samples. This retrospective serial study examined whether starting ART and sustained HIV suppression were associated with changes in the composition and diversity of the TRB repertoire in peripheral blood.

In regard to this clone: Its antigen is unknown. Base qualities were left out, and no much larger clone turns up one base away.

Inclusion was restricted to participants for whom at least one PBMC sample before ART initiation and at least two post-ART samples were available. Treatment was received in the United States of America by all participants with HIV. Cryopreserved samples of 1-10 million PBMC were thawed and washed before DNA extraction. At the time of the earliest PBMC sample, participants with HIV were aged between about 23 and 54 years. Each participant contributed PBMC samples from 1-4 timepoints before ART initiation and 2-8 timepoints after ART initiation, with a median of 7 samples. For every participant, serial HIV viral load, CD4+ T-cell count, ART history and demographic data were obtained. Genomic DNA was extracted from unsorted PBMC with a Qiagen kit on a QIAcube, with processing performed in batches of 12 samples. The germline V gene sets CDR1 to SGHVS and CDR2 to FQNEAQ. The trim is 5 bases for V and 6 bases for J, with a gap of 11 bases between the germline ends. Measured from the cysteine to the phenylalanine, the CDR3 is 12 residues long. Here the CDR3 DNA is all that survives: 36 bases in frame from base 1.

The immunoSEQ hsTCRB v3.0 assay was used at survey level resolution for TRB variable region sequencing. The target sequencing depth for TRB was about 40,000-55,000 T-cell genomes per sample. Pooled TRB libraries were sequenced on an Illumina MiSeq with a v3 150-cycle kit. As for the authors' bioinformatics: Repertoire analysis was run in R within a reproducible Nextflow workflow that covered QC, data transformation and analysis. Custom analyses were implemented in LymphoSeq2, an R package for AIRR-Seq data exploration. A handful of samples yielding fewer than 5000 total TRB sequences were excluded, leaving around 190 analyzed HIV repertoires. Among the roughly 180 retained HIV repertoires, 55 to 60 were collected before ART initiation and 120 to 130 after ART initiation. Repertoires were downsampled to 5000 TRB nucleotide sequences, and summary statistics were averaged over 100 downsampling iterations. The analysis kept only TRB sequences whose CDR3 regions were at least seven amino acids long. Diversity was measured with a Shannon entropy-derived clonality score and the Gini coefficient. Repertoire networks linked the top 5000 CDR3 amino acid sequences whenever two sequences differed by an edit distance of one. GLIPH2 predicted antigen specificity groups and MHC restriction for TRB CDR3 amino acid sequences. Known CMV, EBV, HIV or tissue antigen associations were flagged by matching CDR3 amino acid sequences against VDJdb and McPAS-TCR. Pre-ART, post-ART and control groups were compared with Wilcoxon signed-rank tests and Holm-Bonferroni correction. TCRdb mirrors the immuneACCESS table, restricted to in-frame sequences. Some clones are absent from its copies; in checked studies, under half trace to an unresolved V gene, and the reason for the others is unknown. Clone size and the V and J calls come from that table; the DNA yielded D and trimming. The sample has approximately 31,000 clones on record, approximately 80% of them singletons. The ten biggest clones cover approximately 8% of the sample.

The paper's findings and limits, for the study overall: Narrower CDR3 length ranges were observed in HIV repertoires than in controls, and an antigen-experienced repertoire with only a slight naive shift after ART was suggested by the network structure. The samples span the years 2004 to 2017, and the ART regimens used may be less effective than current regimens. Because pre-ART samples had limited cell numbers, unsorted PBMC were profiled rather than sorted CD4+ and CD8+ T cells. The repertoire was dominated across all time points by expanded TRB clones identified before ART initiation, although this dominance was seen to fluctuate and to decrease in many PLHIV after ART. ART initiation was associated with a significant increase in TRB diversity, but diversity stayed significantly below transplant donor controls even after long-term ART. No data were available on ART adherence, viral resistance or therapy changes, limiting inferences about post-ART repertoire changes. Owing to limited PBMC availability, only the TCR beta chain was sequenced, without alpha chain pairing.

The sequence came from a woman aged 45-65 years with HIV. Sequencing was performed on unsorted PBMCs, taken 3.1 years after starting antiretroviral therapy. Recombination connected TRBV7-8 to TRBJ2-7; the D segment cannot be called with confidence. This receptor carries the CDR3 CASSPTLSEQYF. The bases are TGTGCCAGCAGCCCGACTTTGTCCGAGCAGTACTTC.